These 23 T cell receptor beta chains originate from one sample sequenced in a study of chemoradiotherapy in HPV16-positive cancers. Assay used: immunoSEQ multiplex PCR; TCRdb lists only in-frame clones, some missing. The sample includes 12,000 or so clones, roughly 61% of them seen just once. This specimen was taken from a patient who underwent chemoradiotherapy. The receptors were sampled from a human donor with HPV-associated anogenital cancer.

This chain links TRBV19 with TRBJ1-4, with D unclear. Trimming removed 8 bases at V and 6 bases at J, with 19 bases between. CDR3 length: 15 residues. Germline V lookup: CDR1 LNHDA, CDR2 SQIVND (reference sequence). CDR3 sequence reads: CASGTLSTADEKLFF. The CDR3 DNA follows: TGTGCCAGTGGAACCCTGTCCACTGCGGATGAAAAACTGTTTTTT.

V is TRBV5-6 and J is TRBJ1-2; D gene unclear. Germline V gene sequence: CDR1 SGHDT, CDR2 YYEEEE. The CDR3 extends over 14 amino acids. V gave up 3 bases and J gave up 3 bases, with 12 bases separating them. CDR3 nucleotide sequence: TGTGCCAGCAGCTCGTCTGGGGTCTACTATGGCTACACCTTC. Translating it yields CASSSSGVYYGYTF.

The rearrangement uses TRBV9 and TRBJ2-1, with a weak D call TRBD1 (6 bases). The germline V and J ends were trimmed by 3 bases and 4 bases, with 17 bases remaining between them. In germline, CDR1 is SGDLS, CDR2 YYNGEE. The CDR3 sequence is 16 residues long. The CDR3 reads CASSGPGHSIYNEQFF. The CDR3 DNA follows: TGTGCCAGCAGCGGACCGGGACACTCAATTTACAATGAGCAGTTCTTC.

CDR3 in amino acids: CASSPFRGPYEQYF. DNA of the CDR3: TGTGCCAGCAGTCCATTCAGGGGCCCTTACGAGCAGTACTTC. The chain has TRBV6-5 and TRBJ2-7, with TRBD1 as a possible D gene (6 bases). V lost 5 bases and J 4 bases, leaving 15 bases between the germline ends. The CDR3 covers 14 residues. CDR1 MNHEY and CDR2 SVGAGI come from the germline V gene.

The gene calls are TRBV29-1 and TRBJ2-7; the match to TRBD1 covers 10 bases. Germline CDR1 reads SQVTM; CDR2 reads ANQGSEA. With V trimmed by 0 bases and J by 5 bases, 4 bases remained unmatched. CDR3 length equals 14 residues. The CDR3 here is CSVEDRTGGDEQYF. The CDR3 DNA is TGCAGCGTTGAAGATCGGACAGGGGGGGACGAGCAGTACTTC.

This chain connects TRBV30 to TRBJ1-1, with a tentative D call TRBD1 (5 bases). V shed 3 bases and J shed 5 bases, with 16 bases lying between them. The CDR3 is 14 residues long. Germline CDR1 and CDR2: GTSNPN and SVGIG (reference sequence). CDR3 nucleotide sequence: TGTGCCTGGAGAGTCAGGGTCCCTTTTACTGAAGCTTTCTTT. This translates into CAWRVRVPFTEAFF.

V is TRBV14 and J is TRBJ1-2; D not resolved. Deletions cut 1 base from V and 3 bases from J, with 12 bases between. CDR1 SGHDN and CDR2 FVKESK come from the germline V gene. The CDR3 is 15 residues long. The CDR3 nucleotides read TGTGCCAGCAGCCAAGGGTCTTCCGGGCACTATGGCTACACCTTC. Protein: CASSQGSSGHYGYTF.

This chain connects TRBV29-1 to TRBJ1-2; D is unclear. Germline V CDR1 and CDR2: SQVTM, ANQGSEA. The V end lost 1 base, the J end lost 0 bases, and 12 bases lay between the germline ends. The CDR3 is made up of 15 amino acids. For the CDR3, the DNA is TGCAGCGTTGAAGGGTCAGACTACCCTAACTATGGCTACACCTTC. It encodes CSVEGSDYPNYGYTF.

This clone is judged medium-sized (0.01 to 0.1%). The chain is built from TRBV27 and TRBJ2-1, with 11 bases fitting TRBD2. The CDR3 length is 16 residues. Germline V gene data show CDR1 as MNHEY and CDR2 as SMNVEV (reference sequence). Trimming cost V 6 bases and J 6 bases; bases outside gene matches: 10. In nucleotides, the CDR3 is TGTGCCAGCAGGCGACTAGCGGGGCCCCTGGGCAATGAGCAGTTCTTC. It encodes CASRRLAGPLGNEQFF.

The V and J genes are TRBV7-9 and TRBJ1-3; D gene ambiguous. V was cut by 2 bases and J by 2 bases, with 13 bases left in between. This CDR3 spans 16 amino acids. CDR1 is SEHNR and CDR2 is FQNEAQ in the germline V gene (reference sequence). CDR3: CASSLNPQGPGNTIYF. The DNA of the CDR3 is TGTGCCAGCAGCTTAAACCCCCAAGGCCCTGGAAACACCATATATTTT.

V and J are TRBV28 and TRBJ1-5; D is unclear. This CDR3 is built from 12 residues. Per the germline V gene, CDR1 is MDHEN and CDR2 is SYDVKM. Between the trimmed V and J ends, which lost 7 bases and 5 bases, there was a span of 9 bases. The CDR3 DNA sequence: TGTGCCAGCATCGACGGCGATCAGCCCCAGCATTTT. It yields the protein CASIDGDQPQHF. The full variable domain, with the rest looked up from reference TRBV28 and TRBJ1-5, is DVKVTQSSRYLVKRTGEKVFLECVQDMDHENMFWYRQDPGLGLRLIYFSYDVKMKEKGDIPEGYSVSREKKERFSLILESASTNQTSMYLCASIDGDQPQHFGDGTRLSIL.

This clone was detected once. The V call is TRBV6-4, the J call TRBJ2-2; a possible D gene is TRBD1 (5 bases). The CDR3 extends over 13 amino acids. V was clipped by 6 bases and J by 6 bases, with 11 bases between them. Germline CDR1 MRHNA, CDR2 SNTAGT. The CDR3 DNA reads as TGTGCCAGCAGGGGCAGGGCCCCCGGGGAGCTGTTTTTT. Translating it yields CASRGRAPGELFF.

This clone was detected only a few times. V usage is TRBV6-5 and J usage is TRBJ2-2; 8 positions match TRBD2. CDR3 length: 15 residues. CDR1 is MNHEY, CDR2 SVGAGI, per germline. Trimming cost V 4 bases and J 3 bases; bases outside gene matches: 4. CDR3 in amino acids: CASSSSGGDTGELFF. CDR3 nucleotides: TGTGCCAGCAGTTCCAGCGGGGGAGACACCGGGGAGCTGTTTTTT.

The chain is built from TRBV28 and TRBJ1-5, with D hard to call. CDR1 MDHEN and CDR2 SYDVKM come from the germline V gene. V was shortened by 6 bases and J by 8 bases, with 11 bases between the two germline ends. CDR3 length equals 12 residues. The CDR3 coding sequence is TGTGCCAGCAGCTCCCGAGAGAAGCCCCAGCATTTT. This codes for CASSSREKPQHF.

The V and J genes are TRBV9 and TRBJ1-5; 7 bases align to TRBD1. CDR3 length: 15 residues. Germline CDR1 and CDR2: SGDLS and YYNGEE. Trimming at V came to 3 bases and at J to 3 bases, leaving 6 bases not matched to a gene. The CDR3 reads CASSAGQDHNQPQHF. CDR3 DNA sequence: TGTGCCAGCAGCGCCGGACAGGACCACAATCAGCCCCAGCATTTT.

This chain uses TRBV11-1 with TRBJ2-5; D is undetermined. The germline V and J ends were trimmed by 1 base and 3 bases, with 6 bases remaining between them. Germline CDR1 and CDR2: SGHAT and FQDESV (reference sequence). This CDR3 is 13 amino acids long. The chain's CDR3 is CASSLEGEETQYF. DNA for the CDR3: TGTGCCAGCAGCTTAGAAGGAGAAGAGACCCAGTACTTC.

The CDR3 reads CASSWDTTEAFF. Here the CDR3 DNA reads TGCGCCAGCAGTTGGGACACCACTGAAGCTTTCTTT. The rearrangement joins TRBV5-1 to TRBJ1-1, with TRBD1 as a possible D gene (6 bases). Trimming left V 5 bases short and J 4 bases short, with 9 bases between. The germline V gene has CDR1 SGHRS and CDR2 YFSETQ. This CDR3 region has 12 residues.

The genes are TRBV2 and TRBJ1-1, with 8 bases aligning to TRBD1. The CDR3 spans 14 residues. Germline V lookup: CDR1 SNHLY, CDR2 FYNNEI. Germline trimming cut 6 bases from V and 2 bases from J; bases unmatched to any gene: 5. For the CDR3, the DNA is TGTGCCAGCAGCCCGGACAGGGTCAACACTGAAGCTTTCTTT. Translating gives CASSPDRVNTEAFF.

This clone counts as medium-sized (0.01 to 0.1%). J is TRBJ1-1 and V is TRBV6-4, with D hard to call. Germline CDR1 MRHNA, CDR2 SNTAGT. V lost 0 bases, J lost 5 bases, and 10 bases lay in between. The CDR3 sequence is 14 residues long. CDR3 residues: CASSDSEEGTEAFF. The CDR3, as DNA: TGTGCCAGCAGTGACTCGGAGGAGGGTACTGAAGCTTTCTTT.

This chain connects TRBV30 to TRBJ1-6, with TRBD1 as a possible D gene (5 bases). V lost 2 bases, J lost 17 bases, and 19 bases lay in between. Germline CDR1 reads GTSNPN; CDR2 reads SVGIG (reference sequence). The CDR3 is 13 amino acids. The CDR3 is CAWSHDRGTGVHF. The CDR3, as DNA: TGTGCCTGGAGTCACGATAGAGGGACCGGTGTCCACTTT.

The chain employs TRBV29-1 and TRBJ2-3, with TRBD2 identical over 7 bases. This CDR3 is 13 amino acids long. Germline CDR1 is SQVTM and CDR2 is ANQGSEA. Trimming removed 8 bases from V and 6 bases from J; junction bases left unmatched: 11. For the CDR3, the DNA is TGCAGCACAATTCCTAGCGGTGGGGATACGCAGTATTTT. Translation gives CSTIPSGGDTQYF.

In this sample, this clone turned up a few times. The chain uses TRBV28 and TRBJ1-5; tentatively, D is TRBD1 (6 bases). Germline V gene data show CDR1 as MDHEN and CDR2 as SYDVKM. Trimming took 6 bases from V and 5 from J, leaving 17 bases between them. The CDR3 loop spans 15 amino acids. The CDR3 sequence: CASSPRGRGDQPQHF. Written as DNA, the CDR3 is TGTGCCAGCAGCCCAAGGGGGAGGGGGGATCAGCCCCAGCATTTT.

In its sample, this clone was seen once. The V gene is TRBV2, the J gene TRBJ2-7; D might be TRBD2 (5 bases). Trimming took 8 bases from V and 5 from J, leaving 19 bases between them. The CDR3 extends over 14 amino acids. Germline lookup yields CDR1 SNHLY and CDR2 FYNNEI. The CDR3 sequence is CASAQEDPQDEQYF. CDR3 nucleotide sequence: TGTGCCAGCGCCCAGGAGGATCCTCAGGACGAGCAGTACTTC.